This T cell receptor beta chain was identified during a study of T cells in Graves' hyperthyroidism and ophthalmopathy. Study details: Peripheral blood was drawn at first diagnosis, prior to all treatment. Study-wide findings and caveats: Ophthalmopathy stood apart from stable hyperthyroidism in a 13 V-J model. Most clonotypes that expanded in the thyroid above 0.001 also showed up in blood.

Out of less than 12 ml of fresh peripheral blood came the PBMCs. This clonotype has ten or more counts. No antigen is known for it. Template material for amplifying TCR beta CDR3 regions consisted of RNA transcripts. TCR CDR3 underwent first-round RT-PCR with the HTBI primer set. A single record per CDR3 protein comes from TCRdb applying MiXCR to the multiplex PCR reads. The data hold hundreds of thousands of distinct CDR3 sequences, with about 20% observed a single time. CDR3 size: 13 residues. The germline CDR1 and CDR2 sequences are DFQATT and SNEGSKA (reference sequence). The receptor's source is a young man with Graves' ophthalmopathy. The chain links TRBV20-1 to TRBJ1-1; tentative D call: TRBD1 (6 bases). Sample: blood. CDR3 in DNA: TGCAGCCTGGACAGCCGTGAGGACACTGAAGCTTTCTTT. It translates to CSLDSREDTEAFF.